This paragraph reports one TCR beta chain. Trimming at V came to 0 bases and at J to 5 bases, leaving 7 bases not matched to a gene. Germline lookup yields CDR1 SGHRS and CDR2 YFSETQ. CDR3 length: 16 residues. Libraries were prepared by immunoSEQ multiplex PCR; TCRdb keeps only in-frame clonotypes and omits some of them. The data hold around 84,000 clones, with about nine tenths observed a single time. The entry originates in a study of control samples from healthy donors and cancer patients. Sequencing was done on a sample of blood. This receptor was identified in a man younger than 45 in good health. The chain links TRBV5-1 to TRBJ2-3; 9 bases map to TRBD2. CDR3 region: CASSLVGLAGIDTQYF. As DNA, the CDR3 is TGCGCCAGCAGCTTGGTTGGCCTAGCGGGAATAGATACGCAGTATTTT.